This T cell receptor beta chain originates from a study of OX40 agonist ivuxolimab in advanced cancers. Repertoires were generated with immunoSEQ multiplex PCR, while TCRdb's copy carries only in-frame clones and drops some. Of roughly 92,000 clones in the sample, roughly 89% are singletons; the top ten hold roughly 9.4%. Notes on the study in general: In general, CD8+ T cells held more expanded clones than CD4+ did, on average.

The study sampled blood at baseline, cycle 4 day 1, and cycle 7 day 1. In its sample, this clone was seen a few times. Its antigen is undetermined. The TCR sequence derives from an adult with an advanced solid tumor such as melanoma, head and neck, liver or kidney cancer. Specimen: CD4+ or CD8+ T cells sorted from blood, collected in a trial of the OX40 agonist ivuxolimab.

The CDR3 reads CASSYSTPRNYGYTF. CDR3 sequence (DNA): TGTGCCAGCAGTTACTCGACACCGAGAAACTATGGCTACACCTTC. The rearrangement links TRBV6-6 to TRBJ1-2, with D hard to call. The CDR3 is made up of 15 amino acids. The germline gives CDR1 MNHNY, CDR2 SVGAGI (reference sequence). V lost 0 bases and J 2 bases, leaving 10 bases between the germline ends.